The present TCR beta chain was sequenced within a study of T cells in localized non-small cell lung cancer. The repertoire was sequenced with immunoSEQ multiplex PCR; TCRdb's copy has only in-frame clones and lacks some. The profile shows about 52,000 clones, roughly 86% of them singletons. Study-wide points: In adjacent lung, a median roughly 60 of the top 100 tumor clones were found. Uninvolved nearby lung showed the greatest T cell clonality, exceeding that found in tumor. Sequencing covered just one tumor region, so heterogeneity cannot be ruled out. Higher adjacent-lung clonality was associated with shorter survival.

To note about this clone: The antigen is unknown.

The input for sequencing was PBMCs, taken before any cancer treatment. The TCR sequence derives from a female donor with stage II lung adenocarcinoma.

The CDR3 loop is CASSSTGDRGETQYF. CDR3 nucleotides: TGCGCCAGCAGCTCCACCGGCGACAGGGGTGAGACCCAGTACTTC. V usage is TRBV5-1 and J usage is TRBJ2-5; 8 bases line up with TRBD1. V trimming: 3 bases; J trimming: 5 bases; junction bases outside the gene matches: 9. Germline CDR1 SGHRS, CDR2 YFSETQ. This CDR3 is built from 15 residues.